Listed here is a single TCR beta chain. As yet, its antigen is unknown. Germline-derived CDR1 and CDR2 are MNHNS and SASEGT. The CDR3 length is 16 residues. Trimming removed 1 base at V and 1 base at J, with 11 bases between. Unexposed donor CD4+ T cells date from about 2011-2018, before the COVID-19 pandemic. The cells were cultured for roughly 11 days before CD4+ T cells were isolated. Here immunoSEQ multiplex PCR was the method, and the copy in TCRdb shows in-frame clones only, minus some. Altogether 20,000 to 30,000 clones are present, 77% being singletons, with the ten largest covering about 20%. This entry belongs to a study of CD4 T cells in relation to SARS-CoV-2 and coronaviruses.

The sample was CD4+ T cells from PBMCs, cultured in vitro. This TCR came from a human donor in good health. V gene TRBV6-1 combines with J gene TRBJ1-5; maybe TRBD1 (5 bases). The CDR3 protein is CASSEGWGVSNQPQHF. In DNA form, the CDR3 reads TGTGCCAGCAGTGAAGGCTGGGGGGTCAGCAATCAGCCCCAGCATTTT.